The 14 T cell receptor beta chains below all came from one sample that was sequenced in a study of T cell repertoires in cytomegalovirus infection. TCRdb reprocessed the reads via MiXCR and lists one record per CDR3 protein. The sample carries hundreds of thousands of distinct CDR3 sequences, 15% to 20% recorded once. Input material: PBMCs. The source is a human donor in good health (CMV status not recorded). Some clones in this sample may be carry-over from other donors' samples.

This clonotype was seen ten or more times. This chain connects TRBV10-3 to TRBJ2-3; D is possibly TRBD1 (6 bases). Trimming stripped 3 bases from V and 15 bases from J, with 13 bases between. This CDR3 is built from 11 residues. Germline assignment: CDR1 ENHRY and CDR2 SYGVKD. For the CDR3, the DNA is TGTGCCATCAGTGACCAGGGGATGGCATATTTT. Translation: CAISDQGMAYF.

This clonotype has only a few counts. CDR3 DNA: TGTGCCAGCAGTCCCCCCGATGGGCGGCCGAACACTGAAGCTTTCTTT. Its protein product is CASSPPDGRPNTEAFF. V gene TRBV28 combines with J gene TRBJ1-1; D unclear. Trimming removed 5 bases at V and 1 base at J, with 17 bases between. CDR1 and CDR2 (germline): MDHEN, SYDVKM. The length of the CDR3 is 16 residues.

The gene calls are TRBV7-2 and TRBJ1-4; maybe TRBD1 (5 bases). V was pared by 0 bases and J by 12 bases, with 11 bases between. CDR1 SGHTA and CDR2 FQGNSA come from the germline V gene. The CDR3 sequence is 13 residues long. CDR3 sequence (DNA): TGTGCCAGCAGCTTAGCAGGGACGACAGAACTGTTTTTT. Its translation: CASSLAGTTELFF.

The chain has TRBV4-2 and TRBJ2-1; D is unclear. Germline CDR1 LGHNA, CDR2 YNFKEQ. The V end was cut by 0 bases, the J end by 7 bases, with 10 bases between. This CDR3 has 14 residues. The CDR3 DNA reads TGTGCCAGCAGCCAAGATCTAGAGAGGAATGAGCAGTTCTTC. It codes for CASSQDLERNEQFF.

This clonotype was seen repeatedly, ten times or more. This sequence joins TRBV7-9 and TRBJ2-5; D remains unclear. Trimming took 4 bases from V and 4 from J, leaving 16 bases between them. The germline V gene has CDR1 SEHNR and CDR2 FQNEAQ (reference sequence). The CDR3 covers 15 residues. CDR3 residues: CASSYAFGRVETQYF. The CDR3, as DNA: TGTGCCAGCAGCTATGCTTTTGGAAGGGTAGAGACCCAGTACTTC.

There are many counts of this clonotype. CDR3 sequence (DNA): TGCAGTGCTAGAAGCGGGGGGGGACAAGAGACCCAGTACTTC. This gives the protein CSARSGGGQETQYF. The V and J genes are TRBV20-1 and TRBJ2-5, with 10 bases identical to TRBD2. The CDR3 is 14 residues long. The trim removed 2 bases at V and 2 bases at J, leaving 2 bases unmatched. Germline V gives CDR1 DFQATT, CDR2 SNEGSKA (reference sequence).

The rearrangement links TRBV20-1 to TRBJ1-4, with D unclear. V was cut by 2 bases and J by 4 bases, with 8 bases left in between. Germline CDR1 reads DFQATT; CDR2 reads SNEGSKA (reference sequence). This CDR3 comprises 13 residues. This CDR3 reads CSARKAHNEKLFF. CDR3 DNA: TGCAGTGCTAGAAAGGCCCATAATGAAAAACTGTTTTTT.

This clonotype was counted at least ten times. The gene calls are TRBV7-6 and TRBJ1-6, with unresolved D. The length of the CDR3 is 13 residues. The germline V gene encodes CDR1 SGHVS and CDR2 FNYEAQ. Trimming shortened V by 5 bases and J by 10 bases, and 12 bases separated the two germline ends. The CDR3 region is CASSPQTGSPLHF. CDR3 bases: TGTGCCAGCAGCCCTCAGACCGGATCACCCCTCCACTTT.

This clonotype showed up many times. The chain combines TRBV7-2 with TRBJ2-3; 8 nucleotides line up with TRBD2. V trimming: 3 bases; J trimming: 4 bases; junction bases outside the gene matches: 9. The CDR3 covers 16 residues. The germline V gene encodes CDR1 SGHTA and CDR2 FQGNSA. The DNA of the CDR3 is TGTGCCAGCAGCTTGTCAGCGGGGGCTCGATCAGATACGCAGTATTTT. Encoded protein: CASSLSAGARSDTQYF.

This clonotype showed up many times. The rearrangement links TRBV15 to TRBJ2-7; 11 nucleotides agree with TRBD1. The CDR3 is 14 amino acids. With 8 bases clipped from V and 4 bases from J, the junction kept 7 bases outside the gene matches. Per germline, CDR1 LNHNV and CDR2 YYDKDF (reference sequence). The chain's CDR3 is CATARDRGEYEQYF. The CDR3 DNA reads TGTGCCACCGCACGGGACAGGGGGGAATACGAGCAGTACTTC.

This clonotype has a count of ten or more. This chain links TRBV28 with TRBJ1-2; D is undetermined. V gave up 1 base and J gave up 5 bases, with 5 bases separating them. Germline V gene lookup returns CDR1 MDHEN and CDR2 SYDVKM. The CDR3 is 12 amino acids. DNA of the CDR3: TGTGCCAGCAGTTTATCAGGATATGGCTACACCTTC. This gives the protein CASSLSGYGYTF.

Ten or more counts support this clonotype. This chain joins TRBV7-8 and TRBJ2-2, with TRBD1 as a possible D gene (5 bases). This CDR3 has 14 amino acids. CDR1 and CDR2 from the germline V gene are SGHVS and FQNEAQ. Trimming removed 7 bases from V and 6 bases from J, with 15 bases in between. CDR3 nucleotide sequence: TGTGCCAGCACCCCTTTGAAGGGGTCCGGGGAGCTGTTTTTT. As protein: CASTPLKGSGELFF.

This clonotype was picked up many times. The chain has TRBV6-5 and TRBJ1-6; the D gene is possibly TRBD1 (5 bases). Trimming left V 3 bases short and J 8 bases short, with 14 bases between. There are 15 residues in the CDR3. In germline, CDR1 is MNHEY, CDR2 SVGAGI. Here the CDR3 DNA reads TGTGCCAGCAGTTATATCCAGGGTTCGCATTCACCCCTCCACTTT. It translates to CASSYIQGSHSPLHF.

The gene calls are TRBV18 and TRBJ2-7; D might be TRBD1 or TRBD2, each matching 5 bases. Germline CDR1 KGHSH, CDR2 LQKENI. This CDR3 contains 15 residues. Trimming stripped 1 base from V and 2 bases from J, with 12 bases between. The CDR3 DNA follows: TGTGCCAGCTCACCACTCTGGGACGGGGCCTACGAGCAGTACTTC. Translation gives CASSPLWDGAYEQYF.